The T cell receptor beta chain under discussion was sequenced for a study of CD4 T cells in relation to SARS-CoV-2 and coronaviruses. Study-wide context: The negative reference was HIV-1 Nef peptide pool or peptide-free culture.

Measured with immunoSEQ multiplex PCR; TCRdb has only the in-frame clones, and not every one. The sample yields around 24,000 clones, 76% seen once. CDR3 length equals 15 residues. Deletions cut 0 bases from V and 0 bases from J, with 6 bases between. Germline V gene data show CDR1 as LGHNA and CDR2 as YSLEER. Concerning this clone itself: Its target is unknown.

Unexposed donor CD4+ T cells date from about 2011-2018, before the COVID-19 pandemic. After about 10 days of culture, CD4+ T cells were isolated. Unexposed-donor CD4+ T cells were probed with SARS-CoV-2 S/N and four cold-coronavirus spikes, cells permitting. Material: CD4+ T cells from PBMCs, cultured in vitro. The chain recombines TRBV4-3 with TRBJ1-3; D is unclear. The TCR sequence derives from a human donor in good health. The CDR3 DNA reads TGCGCCAGCAGCCAAGATATAGTCTCTGGAAACACCATATATTTT. This translates into CASSQDIVSGNTIYF.